Listed below are T cell receptor beta chains from one sample, sequenced in a study of T cell responses to AZD1222 COVID-19 vaccine. Method: immunoSEQ multiplex PCR; TCRdb's copy keeps in-frame clones and lacks some. The sample holds about 140,000 clones; approximately 89% are singletons and the top ten take approximately 2.6%. The material was peripheral blood, obtained on day 0 of AZD1222 vaccination. The receptors were sampled from an adult in good health. The CDR3 runs from the conserved cysteine through the conserved F or W. D genes are given only for firm matches. Not every row has a clone size; where given, it reads once, few, many or a size class.

>NA|TRBV12-3/TRBV12-4|TRBJ1-2|NA
CASSAGYGYTF
TGTGCCAGCAGCGCCGGCTATGGCTACACCTTC
>NA|TRBV27|TRBJ1-2|NA
CASSFGANYGYTF
TGTGCCAGCAGTTTCGGAGCTAACTATGGCTACACCTTC
>NA|TRBV3-1/TRBV3-2|TRBJ2-2|once
CASSQQGPAGELFF
TGTGCCAGCAGCCAACAGGGTCCAGCAGGGGAGCTGTTTTTT
>NA|TRBV2|TRBJ1-2|NA
CASSGGVPNYGYTF
TGTGCCAGCAGTGGGGGTGTCCCAAACTATGGCTACACCTTC
>NA|TRBV5-3|TRBJ2-1|once
CARSLGLGQFF
TGTGCCAGAAGCTTGGGACTAGGTCAGTTCTTC
>NA|TRBV6-4|TRBJ2-7|NA
CASSAIQDGSYEQYF
TGTGCCAGCAGCGCAATCCAAGACGGATCCTACGAGCAGTACTTC
>TRBD1|TRBV5-8|TRBJ1-2|NA
CASSWAGTGIGYTF
TGTGCCAGCAGTTGGGCCGGGACAGGGATTGGCTACACCTTC
>TRBD1|TRBV19|TRBJ2-3|NA
CASSPGGTDTQYF
TGTGCCAGTAGTCCAGGGGGTACAGATACGCAGTATTTT
>NA|TRBV5-5|TRBJ1-1|NA
CASSLGADGGGTNTEAFF
TGTGCCAGCAGCTTGGGCGCGGATGGGGGCGGAACAAACACTGAAGCTTTCTTT
>TRBD2|TRBV5-1|TRBJ2-7|NA
CASSPKRDPPYEQYF
TGCGCCAGCAGCCCGAAGCGGGATCCCCCCTACGAGCAGTACTTC
>TRBD1|TRBV10-2|TRBJ1-1|NA
CASSEFSIRDRGLSEAFF
TGCGCCAGCAGTGAGTTTTCCATCCGGGACAGGGGGCTCTCTGAAGCTTTCTTT
>NA|TRBV5-1|TRBJ2-2|NA
CASRGTANTGELFF
TGCGCCAGCCGGGGGACAGCGAACACCGGGGAGCTGTTTTTT
>TRBD1|TRBV7-2|TRBJ1-6|NA
CASSLRQGAPLHF
TGTGCCAGCAGCTTACGACAGGGGGCACCCCTCCACTTT
>TRBD1|TRBV12-3/TRBV12-4|TRBJ1-2|NA
CASSPGGRLGYTF
TGTGCCAGCAGCCCAGGGGGTCGACTTGGCTACACCTTC
>TRBD2|TRBV18|TRBJ2-1|NA
CASYPGGGAVNEQFF
TGTGCCAGCTACCCCGGGGGAGGGGCGGTCAATGAGCAGTTCTTC
>TRBD1|TRBV9|TRBJ2-7|NA
CASSVAGQGTYEQYF
TGTGCCAGCAGCGTAGCGGGACAGGGCACCTACGAGCAGTACTTC
>TRBD2|TRBV7-2|TRBJ2-1|NA
CASRVTSDYNEQFF
TGTGCCAGCAGAGTAACTAGCGACTACAATGAGCAGTTCTTC
>NA|TRBV5-1|TRBJ1-4|NA
CASSLAINEKLFF
TGCGCCAGCAGCCTGGCCATTAATGAAAAACTGTTTTTT
>NA|TRBV19|TRBJ2-7|NA
CASSIGRMSEQYF
TGTGCCAGTAGTATAGGCAGGATGAGCGAGCAGTACTTC
>TRBD2|TRBV11-2|TRBJ2-5|NA
CASSLLAVQETQYF
TGTGCCAGCAGCTTACTAGCGGTCCAAGAGACCCAGTACTTC
>NA|TRBV4-1|TRBJ1-1|NA
CASSQDQGAGEAFF
TGCGCCAGCAGCCAAGATCAAGGGGCTGGTGAAGCTTTCTTT
>NA|TRBV14|TRBJ1-6|once
CASSTSGDSPLHF
TGTGCCAGCAGCACATCCGGGGACTCACCCCTCCACTTT
>NA|TRBV14|TRBJ1-6|NA
CASSQLQGNSPLHF
TGTGCCAGCAGCCAACTTCAGGGAAATTCACCCCTCCACTTT
>NA|TRBV21-1|TRBJ2-6|NA
CASSKMVGSGANVLTF
NA
>TRBD1|TRBV28|TRBJ1-2|NA
CASSLWGQAGYTF
TGTGCCAGCAGTTTATGGGGACAGGCGGGCTACACCTTC
>NA|TRBV5-4|TRBJ1-1|NA
CASSRDLGRANTEAFF
TGTGCCAGCAGCCGGGACCTCGGACGTGCCAACACTGAAGCTTTCTTT
>NA|TRBV24-1|TRBJ1-2|NA
CATSAPGGGREGYTF
TGTGCCACCAGTGCCCCAGGCGGAGGGCGCGAGGGCTACACCTTC
>NA|TRBV7-2|TRBJ1-6|NA
CASSLAGPNSPLHF
TGTGCCAGCAGCTTAGCAGGGCCCAATTCACCCCTCCACTTT
>TRBD1|TRBV11-2|TRBJ1-1|NA
CASSLDLQGGTEAFF
TGTGCCAGCAGCTTAGATTTGCAGGGGGGCACTGAAGCTTTCTTT
>NA|TRBV5-1|TRBJ1-1|NA
CASSFTGYAGTEAFF
TGCGCCAGCAGCTTTACAGGCTACGCCGGTACTGAAGCTTTCTTT
>TRBD2|TRBV28|TRBJ2-1|NA
CASSSPFVAGIGDEQFF
TGTGCCAGCAGTTCCCCGTTTGTAGCGGGAATCGGCGATGAGCAGTTCTTC
>TRBD2|TRBV20-1|TRBJ2-1|NA
CSVSSGGEDEQFF
TGCAGTGTTAGTTCCGGGGGGGAAGATGAGCAGTTCTTC
>NA|TRBV6-5|TRBJ2-5|NA
CAINPREGETQYF
TGTGCCATAAATCCCCGCGAGGGGGAGACCCAGTACTTC
>NA|TRBV18|TRBJ1-3|once
CASANQAGSGNTIYF
TGTGCCAGCGCCAATCAAGCGGGCTCTGGAAACACCATATATTTT
>NA|TRBV13|TRBJ1-1|NA
CASSLGTVFNTEAFF
TGTGCCAGCAGCTTAGGGACAGTTTTTAACACTGAAGCTTTCTTT
>NA|TRBV4-2|TRBJ1-2|NA
CASSQGFQGTYGYTF
TGTGCCAGCAGCCAAGGGTTCCAGGGGACCTATGGCTACACCTTC
>NA|TRBV15|TRBJ1-4|NA
CATSRVPFGGEKLFF
TGTGCCACCAGCAGAGTTCCTTTTGGTGGTGAAAAACTGTTTTTT
>NA|TRBV7-6|TRBJ1-5|NA
CASSLEGPGVFGPQHF
TGTGCCAGCAGCTTAGAAGGTCCGGGGGTTTTTGGGCCCCAGCATTTT
>TRBD2|TRBV4-1|TRBJ2-2|NA
CASSQDRWEGANTGELFF
TGCGCCAGCAGCCAAGATCGGTGGGAGGGAGCGAACACCGGGGAGCTGTTTTTT
>TRBD2|TRBV28|TRBJ2-1|NA
CASSLWGGGGSEQFF
TGTGCCAGCAGCCTCTGGGGCGGGGGGGGCAGTGAGCAGTTCTTC
>NA|TRBV4-3|TRBJ1-5|NA
CASAGGINQPQHF
TGCGCCAGCGCCGGGGGAATCAATCAGCCCCAGCATTTT
>NA|TRBV19|TRBJ1-2|NA
CASSIVPGVYGYTF
TGTGCCAGTAGTATAGTGCCGGGAGTTTATGGCTACACCTTC
>NA|TRBV6-5|TRBJ2-1|NA
CASSTGTANEQFF
TGTGCCAGCAGTACCGGGACGGCAAATGAGCAGTTCTTC
>NA|TRBV5-6|TRBJ1-2|NA
CASTVGSYGYTF
TGTGCCAGCACTGTCGGGAGCTATGGCTACACCTTC
>TRBD2|TRBV4-1|TRBJ2-1|NA
CASSLGLAGCYNEQFF
TGCGCCAGCAGCCTAGGACTAGCCGGTTGCTACAATGAGCAGTTCTTC
>TRBD1|TRBV4-3|TRBJ1-4|NA
CASSQVDRAGREKLFF
TGCGCCAGCAGCCAAGTTGACAGGGCAGGACGGGAAAAACTGTTTTTT
>NA|TRBV6-5|TRBJ1-1|NA
CASSYLTGFLTEAFF
TGTGCCAGCAGTTACCTAACGGGGTTTTTGACTGAAGCTTTCTTT
>NA|TRBV7-8|TRBJ1-2|NA
CASSLAAPGPKDYGYTF
TGTGCCAGCAGCTTAGCGGCCCCGGGACCAAAGGACTATGGCTACACCTTC